This T cell receptor beta chain was identified in a study of cytomegalovirus exposure and HLA in healthy donors (dated by TCRdb to 2016 to 2017). For context, the study as a whole: In an earlier analysis of approximately 500 of the donors, about 270 Gb of sequence data and approximately 120 million unique TCR beta sequences from 150 million to 200 million T cells were reported. An early release covering over 500 HLA-typed donors comprised 250 to 350 gigabases of sequencing data and 85 million or so unique TCR sequences. Of the 300 to 500 genotyped donors, 81% were placed in the genetic ancestry cluster associated with self-reported Caucasian donors. The aim of the study was to test whether cataloging public T cell receptors could identify signatures of past pathogen exposure. The T cell repertoires of around 670 subjects were profiled by immunosequencing and related to cytomegalovirus serostatus. A separate validation cohort of some 130 different subjects was used in addition to the roughly 620-subject first cohort. High-throughput TCR immunosequencing, statistical association of individual TCRs with disease status, and machine learning were combined to predict cytomegalovirus infection status. To study patterns of TCR occurrence, a later analysis re-analyzed previously published TCR beta repertoires from several hundred donors and added high-resolution HLA genotyping. The later analysis used no new phenotypic data to find candidate immune exposures, relying instead on TCR beta sequences and their occurrence across donors. An earlier analysis of some 500 of the donors applied high-throughput TCR beta sequencing to assess whether each TCR beta V gene segment acted as functional or pseudogenic. Alongside the repertoire data, information on donor age, sex, ethnicity and CMV serostatus was compiled. In a later genetic analysis, genome-wide SNP genotypes for about three fifths of the roughly 670 donors were used, and that subset was treated as a discovery cohort. All discovery cohort repertoires had been generated using a single sequencing platform. HLA typing covered class I and class II loci at four-digit resolution. Typing coverage differed by locus: A, B, C, DRB1 and DQB1 were typed in about 620-630 donors, DQA1 in 522, DPA1 in around 610, and DPB1 in 400 to 480. Several DR-DQ haplotypes were handled as single units for association and clustering because linkage in the cohort was strong. Across roughly 420 genotyped donors of the cohort, an average of roughly 200,000 unique TCR beta nucleotide sequences per donor were sequenced, and approximately 17% of those sequences were non-productive.

This clone appeared a few times. The antigen it recognizes is unknown. The input lacks base qualities; no much larger clone sits a single base away. The cohort comprised 666 healthy bone marrow donors. At the time of sampling, all cohort members were nominally healthy, though unrecorded immune exposures were likely present. The donor tested CMV seronegative, placing the donor among the 350 or so seronegative members of the cohort. A peripheral blood sample was provided by each donor, and peripheral blood mononuclear cells were used for TCR beta sequencing. Genomic DNA extraction from the blood cell samples was performed with the Qiagen DNeasy Blood Extraction Kit. Library prep was done by the immunoSEQ multiplex PCR assay. For the multiplex PCR, a mixture combining 60 forward primers for TCR Vbeta segments and 13 reverse primers for TCR Jbeta segments was used. The CDR3 region of rearranged TCR beta genes was amplified from genomic DNA with a multiplex PCR assay. The amplified TCR beta libraries were sequenced on the Illumina HiSeq System as 87-base-pair reads. In the source study's methods: A later analysis tallied approximately 87 million unique TCR beta chains across the 700 or so repertoires, and around 9.9 million of those chains were shared by two or more donors. Raw reads were error-corrected and collapsed into unique sequences with a nearest-neighbor algorithm that merged closely related sequences to remove PCR and sequencing errors. Alignment of CDR3 sequences to IMGT reference sequences was used to assign V, D and J gene segments. For a sequence to be retained, a match of at least six nucleotides was required to both a V gene segment and a J gene segment. Rearrangements were classified as productive when the CDR3 lacked stop codons and remained in frame with V and J, and all other rearrangements were classified as non-productive. Following IMGT convention, CDR3 was defined as the stretch from the second conserved V-encoded cysteine up to the conserved J-encoded phenylalanine. The earlier analysis of some 550 of the donors excluded any sequence lacking an unambiguous match to a single V gene segment. In an earlier analysis of several hundred of the donors, V segments were called functional above 56.7% productive rearrangements and were called segregating when the between-donor standard deviation exceeded 5%. A statistical classification framework was built for diagnosing cytomegalovirus status from the catalog of TCR beta chain sequences. A later analysis assigned V and J genes by comparing TCR nucleotide sequences with IMGT/GENE-DB human TR gene sequences. In a later analysis, CDR3 sequences and most-parsimonious VDJ recombination scenarios were assigned using the TCRdist pipeline. In a later analysis, every TCR beta chain was defined by the combination of its CDR3 amino acid sequence and its V-gene family, and reads without a unique V-gene family were dropped. As a way to deal with suspected cross-contamination and a sequencing artifact, a later analysis dropped roughly 620 nucleotide sequences that were highly shared and had low generation probability. In a later analysis, a clonal expansion index for each public chain was calculated from normalized within-repertoire ranks of inferred template counts. A later analysis computed generation probabilities with a VDJ recombination model fitted to out-of-frame rearrangements, and checked the results against IGoR. In a later analysis, hypergeometric tests were used to score TCR-TCR, TCR-HLA and TCR-CMV co-occurrence, with a repertoire-size bias correction applied to TCR pairs. A later analysis estimated false discovery rates by permuting HLA or CMV assignments 20 times. A later analysis grouped co-occurring TCRs with DBSCAN, adding TCRdist sequence similarity when clustering within HLA-allele-positive subsets. Co-occurrence clustering excluded repertoires with fewer than 30,000 or more than 120,000 public chains, plus five with anomalous nucleotide sharing. TCRdb obtained this table from immuneACCESS and retained in-frame rearrangements with V and J assigned. These tables miss some clones; where compared with another copy, unresolved V genes account for less than half of the shortfall, and the remainder is unexplained. For V, J and clone size, that table is used; D and trimming come from the DNA. This sample holds 200,000 or so clones; roughly 87% were observed only once. Of the sample, 0.2% to 0.3% falls within the top ten clones.

Study-wide conclusions, independent of this receptor: The classifier was reported to diagnose cytomegalovirus status with high specificity and sensitivity in both the original and validation cohorts. Sequencing depth was assumed to be roughly uniform across donors in the presence/absence analyses, though that assumption may not hold. HLA typing was unavailable for some donors at each locus, so association tests used only the typed subset. In a later analysis, 15,000 to 20,000 TCR beta sequences were associated with specific HLA alleles at a false discovery rate of 0.05. A cluster of highly shared sequence variants was judged likely to be a technical artifact of the sequencing pipeline. In this cohort, only TCR beta chains were sequenced, and detectable features were limited by the absence of alpha or paired-chain data. Correlated functional status among segregating V segments might be attributable to linkage disequilibrium, but an unknown experimental factor could not be ruled out. Most TCR sequences were observed very rarely across donors, whereas some public TCRs were present in many individuals. V-gene and J-gene trimming of TCR beta chains was associated with a missense DCLRE1C variant in a later genetic analysis, and the association was replicated in an independent cohort. In a later analysis, HLA-associated TCR beta chains were found to be more clonally expanded and to have lower generation probabilities than equally common non-associated chains. A further reported finding was that TCR beta sequences accurately predicted the HLA-A and HLA-B alleles for most subjects in the first cohort. An earlier analysis of roughly 570 of the donors showed that most TCR beta V segments appeared in productive rearrangements either about 90% or about 30% of the time, which broadly matched IMGT annotations. It was suggested by the authors that the approach could potentially be generalized to other disease states and immunological phenotypes. A few of the identified cytomegalovirus-associated TCR beta chains were confirmed in vitro to be specific for cytomegalovirus antigens. Compared with the approximately 670-donor mean, donors in an Asian-associated ancestry cluster had fewer N-insertions in productive TCRs, according to a later genetic analysis. For the cohort, immune exposure information was limited to CMV serostatus. Some IMGT-functional V segments, including TRBV6-2 and TRBV6-3, could not be told apart with the 87-base-pair reads, so those segments were excluded. A total of fewer than 200 TCR beta chains were listed by the study as associated with cytomegalovirus. Assigning TCR associations to individual alleles was difficult when HLA alleles, especially DR and DQ, strongly co-occurred. In a later analysis, several top co-occurrence clusters were reported to appear linked to parvovirus B19, influenza, CMV and Epstein-Barr virus. A later analysis found that most CMV-associated TCR beta chains appeared HLA-restricted, with HLA associations seemingly driven largely by CMV exposure. Because counts were too low, seventeen rarely observed V segments, including chromosome 9 orphons, were excluded from the earlier analysis of several hundred of the donors. A later analysis found that TCR association rates varied across HLA loci, with DRB1 alleles showing the most associated TCRs and HLA-C alleles the fewest.

Germline trimming: 1 base from V, 2 bases from J; junction bases outside gene matches: 2. The CDR3, from cysteine to phenylalanine, totals 15 residues. The retained sequence is limited to the CDR3, 45 bases, with the frame set at the first base. The germline V gene (reference sequence) sets CDR1 to WNHNN and CDR2 to SYGVQD. Sample: PBMCs. The clonotype originates from a girl under two years old in good health and CMV-seronegative. The rearranged chain carries TRBV10-1 and TRBJ2-7, with 10 central nucleotides matching TRBD2. The DNA sequence reads TGCGCCAGCAGTGAGTTAGCGGGGGGTCCCTACGAGCAGTACTTC. It is translated as CASSELAGGPYEQYF.